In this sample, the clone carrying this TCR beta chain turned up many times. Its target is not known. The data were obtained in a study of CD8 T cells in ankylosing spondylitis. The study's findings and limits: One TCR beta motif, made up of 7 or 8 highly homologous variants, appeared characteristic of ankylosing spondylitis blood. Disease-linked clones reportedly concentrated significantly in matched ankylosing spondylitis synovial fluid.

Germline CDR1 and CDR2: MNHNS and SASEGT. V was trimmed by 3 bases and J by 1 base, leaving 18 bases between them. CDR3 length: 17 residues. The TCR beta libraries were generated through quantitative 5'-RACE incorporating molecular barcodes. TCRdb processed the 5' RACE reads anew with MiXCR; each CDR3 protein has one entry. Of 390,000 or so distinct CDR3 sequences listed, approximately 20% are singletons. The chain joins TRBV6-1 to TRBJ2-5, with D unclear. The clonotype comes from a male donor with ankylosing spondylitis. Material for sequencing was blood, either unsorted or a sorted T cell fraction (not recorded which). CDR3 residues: CASSDPLDQRGQETQYF. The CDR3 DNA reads TGTGCCAGCAGTGACCCACTGGACCAGCGAGGCCAAGAGACCCAGTACTTC.